This TCR beta chain appears in the sequencing data of a study of T cell responses to AZD1222 COVID-19 vaccine. On this clone: Its antigen is unidentified.

Study-level points and caveats: As reported, nearly half of all spike-specific TCRs target variant regions that are unmutated.

Sequencing used immunoSEQ multiplex PCR; TCRdb keeps in-frame clones, though not all of them. The profile shows 150,000 to 200,000 clones, 85% to 95% of them singletons. Sequences were derived from peripheral blood, sampled on day 0 of AZD1222 vaccination. The receptor was derived from an adult in good health.

The CDR3 bases are TGTGCCAGCAGCTCCTCGACTAGCGGGGGCACAGATACGCAGTATTTT. The encoded protein is CASSSSTSGGTDTQYF. V gene TRBV7-9 combines with J gene TRBJ2-3, with 11 bases that match TRBD2. CDR1 and CDR2 (germline): SEHNR, FQNEAQ (reference sequence). The CDR3 runs to 16 residues. The trim removed 4 bases at V and 1 base at J, leaving 4 bases unmatched.